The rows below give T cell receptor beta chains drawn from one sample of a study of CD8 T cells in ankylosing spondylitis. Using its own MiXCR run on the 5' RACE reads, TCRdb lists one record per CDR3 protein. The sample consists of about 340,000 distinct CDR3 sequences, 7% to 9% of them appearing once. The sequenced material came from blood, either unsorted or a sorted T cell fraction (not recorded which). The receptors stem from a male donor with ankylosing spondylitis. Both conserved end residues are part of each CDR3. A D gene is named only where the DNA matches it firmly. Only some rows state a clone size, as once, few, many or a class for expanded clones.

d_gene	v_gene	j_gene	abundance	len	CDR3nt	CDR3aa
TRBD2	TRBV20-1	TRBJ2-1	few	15	TGCAGTGCTAGGGAGGCTAGCGGGTCCTACAATGAGCAGTTCTTC	CSAREASGSYNEQFF
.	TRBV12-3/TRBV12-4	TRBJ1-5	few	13	TGTGCCAGCAGTCAGCAGGGGAAGAACCCCCAGCATTTT	CASSQQGKNPQHF
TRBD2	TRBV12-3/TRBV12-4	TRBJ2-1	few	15	TGTGCCAGCAGCTCTAGCGGGAGGTCGGTTTTCGTTAGGTTCTTC	CASSSSGRSVFVRFF
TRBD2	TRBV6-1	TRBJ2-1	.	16	TGTGCCAGCAGTCTTACTAGCGGGAGTCTTAAAAATGAGCAGTTCTTC	CASSLTSGSLKNEQFF
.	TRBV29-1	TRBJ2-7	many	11	TGCAGCGTTGAAGGTGAAGGAATATATCGCTTC	CSVEGEGIYRF
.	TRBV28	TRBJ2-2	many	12	TGTGCCAGCATGTGGCTTCGCGGGGAGCTGTTTTTT	CASMWLRGELFF
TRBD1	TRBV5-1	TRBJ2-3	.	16	TGCGCCAGCCACCACCGACAGGGATCGGGCACAGATACGCAGTATTTT	CASHHRQGSGTDTQYF
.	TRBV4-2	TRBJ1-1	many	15	TGTGCCAGCAGCCAAGATCGCCGGGTGAACACTGAAGCTTTCTTT	CASSQDRRVNTEAFF
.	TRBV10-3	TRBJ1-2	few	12	TGTGCCATCAGTGAAGGGGGGTATGGCTACACCTTC	CAISEGGYGYTF
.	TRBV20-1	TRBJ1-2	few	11	TGCAGCGCCAGACAGACCTATGGCTACACCTTC	CSARQTYGYTF
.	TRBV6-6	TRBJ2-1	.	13	TGTGCCAGCAGTCCCCCTTCCTACAATGAGCAGTTCTTC	CASSPPSYNEQFF
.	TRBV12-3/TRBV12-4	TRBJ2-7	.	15	TGTGCCAGCAGTCGCCGGACAGTCTCGTCCTACGAGCAGTACTTC	CASSRRTVSSYEQYF
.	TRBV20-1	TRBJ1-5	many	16	TGCAGTGCTAAATACTCGACAGCCTATAGCAATCAGCCCCAGCATTTT	CSAKYSTAYSNQPQHF
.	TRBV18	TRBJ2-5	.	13	TGTGCCAGCTCACCCAGACGGCCGGAGACCCAGTACTTC	CASSPRRPETQYF
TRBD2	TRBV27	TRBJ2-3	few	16	TGTGCCAGCAGTTACCTAATTAGCGGGAGGCCAGATACGCAGTATTTT	CASSYLISGRPDTQYF
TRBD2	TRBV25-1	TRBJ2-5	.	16	TGTGCCAGCAGTGAAGGACTAGCGGGAGGTAAAGAGACCCAGTACTTC	CASSEGLAGGKETQYF
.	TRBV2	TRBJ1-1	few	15	TGTGCCAGCAGTGATAGGAGGGTTTCGAACACTGAAGCTTTCTTT	CASSDRRVSNTEAFF
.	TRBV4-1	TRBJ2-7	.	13	TGCGCCAGCAGCCAACCGGGGCGTTACGAGCAGTACTTC	CASSQPGRYEQYF
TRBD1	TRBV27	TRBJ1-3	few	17	TGTGCCAGCAGTTTTTCGGGCAGGGGGAGCTCTGGAAACACCATATATTTT	CASSFSGRGSSGNTIYF
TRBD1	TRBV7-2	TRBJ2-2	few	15	TGTGCCAGCAGCTTAGCACGGACAGGGACCGGGGAGCTGTTTTTT	CASSLARTGTGELFF
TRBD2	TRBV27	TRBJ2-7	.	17	TGTGCCAGCAGTTTAGGAACGAAGGGGAGCGGGAAGGGCGAGCAGTACTTC	CASSLGTKGSGKGEQYF
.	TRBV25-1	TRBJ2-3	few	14	TGTGCCAGCAGTGAAGAGCGGCTGTTATATACGCAGTATTTT	CASSEERLLYTQYF
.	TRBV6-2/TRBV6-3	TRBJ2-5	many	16	TGTGCCAGCAGTGGACCGGGACTCTCCGACCAAGAGACCCAGTACTTC	CASSGPGLSDQETQYF
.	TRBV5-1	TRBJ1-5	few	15	TGCGCCAGCAGTCGGGGGACGGAAAGAAATCAGCCCCAGCATTTT	CASSRGTERNQPQHF
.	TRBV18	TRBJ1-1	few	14	TGTGCCAGCTCACCACGGGGACTGGAGACTGAAGCTTTCTTT	CASSPRGLETEAFF
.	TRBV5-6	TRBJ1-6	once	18	TGTGCCAGCAGCTTTCCTGAAAACAGACCCTCCTATAATTCACCCCTCCACTTT	CASSFPENRPSYNSPLHF
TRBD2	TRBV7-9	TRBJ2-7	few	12	TGTGCCAGCAGCATTAGCGGGAACGAGCAGTACTTC	CASSISGNEQYF
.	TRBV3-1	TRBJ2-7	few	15	TGTGCCAGCAGCCAAGAGGCACAGATCAACTACGAGCAGTACTTC	CASSQEAQINYEQYF
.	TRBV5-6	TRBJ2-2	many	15	TGTGCCAGCAGCCCATATATAGAGAACACCGGGGAGCTGTTTTTT	CASSPYIENTGELFF
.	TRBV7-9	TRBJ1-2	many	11	TGTGTTGGGGGAAGTAACTATGGCTACACCTTC	CVGGSNYGYTF
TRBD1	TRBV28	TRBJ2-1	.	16	TGTGCCAGCAGTTTATCCGGGACAGGGGGAACCAATGAGCAGTTCTTC	CASSLSGTGGTNEQFF
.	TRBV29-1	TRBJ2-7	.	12	TGCAGCGCGAGGGCTTACCCCTACGAGCAGTACTTC	CSARAYPYEQYF
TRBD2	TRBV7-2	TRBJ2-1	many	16	TGTGCCAGCAGCTTAGGTTGGGGGGGCTCCTACAATGAGCAGTTCTTC	CASSLGWGGSYNEQFF
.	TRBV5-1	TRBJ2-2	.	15	TGCGCCAGCAGCTTGACAGGACTAAGAACCGGGGAGCTGTTTTTT	CASSLTGLRTGELFF
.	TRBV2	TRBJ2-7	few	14	TGTGCCAGCACCTTGGAATCAGGAGACTACGAGCAGTACTTC	CASTLESGDYEQYF
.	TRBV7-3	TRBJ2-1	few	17	TGTGCCAGCAGCTTAAGTCGACAGGGAGGGTCACGCAATGAGCAGTTCTTC	CASSLSRQGGSRNEQFF
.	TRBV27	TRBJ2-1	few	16	TGTGCCAGCAGTTCTCCCAGGGGCCTCTCCTACAATGAGCAGTTCTTC	CASSSPRGLSYNEQFF
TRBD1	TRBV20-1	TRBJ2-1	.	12	TGCAGTGCTGCGGGACAGGGCGATGAGCAGTTCTTC	CSAAGQGDEQFF
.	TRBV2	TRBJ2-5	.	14	TGTGCCAGCAGGGGCCTCCAGGGACGAGAGACCCAGTACTTC	CASRGLQGRETQYF
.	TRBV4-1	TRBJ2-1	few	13	TGCGCCAGCAGCCAACTAGGACACAATGAGCAGTTCTTC	CASSQLGHNEQFF
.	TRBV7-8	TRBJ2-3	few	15	TGTGCCAGCAGGCCTGGGCCAGGGGGCACAGATACGCAGTATTTT	CASRPGPGGTDTQYF
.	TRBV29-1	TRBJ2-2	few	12	TGCAGTAGATATGCGAACACCGGGGAGCTGTTTTTT	CSRYANTGELFF
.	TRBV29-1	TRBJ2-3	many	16	TGCAGCGTTGATAATCGGAGGGGGTTAACGTCAGATACGCAGTATTTT	CSVDNRRGLTSDTQYF
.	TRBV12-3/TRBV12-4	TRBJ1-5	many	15	TGTGCCAGCAGTTTAGGCAGTCCTAGCAATCAGCCCCAGCATTTT	CASSLGSPSNQPQHF
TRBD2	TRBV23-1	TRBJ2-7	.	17	TGCGCCAGCAGTCAGGAGCGCCGCGGGGGATCGATACGAGAGCAGTACTTC	CASSQERRGGSIREQYF
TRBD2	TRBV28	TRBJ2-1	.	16	TGTGCCAGCAGTTTATCGGCTAGCGGGGTTCACAATGAGCAGTTCTTC	CASSLSASGVHNEQFF
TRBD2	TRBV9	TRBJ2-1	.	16	TGTGCCAGCAGCGCCCCGGGACTAGCGGGTTACAATGAGCAGTTCTTC	CASSAPGLAGYNEQFF
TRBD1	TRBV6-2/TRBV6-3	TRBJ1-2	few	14	TGTGCCAGCAGTCCGGGACAGCCAAACTATGGCTACACCTTC	CASSPGQPNYGYTF
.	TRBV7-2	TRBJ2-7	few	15	TGTGCCAGCAGCCCAAACCGAGGCAGGGCCTACGAGCAGTACTTC	CASSPNRGRAYEQYF
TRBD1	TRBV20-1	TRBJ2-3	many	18	TGCAGTGCTAGTCCCGGGACAGACTTATTCCCAAGCACAGATACGCAGTATTTT	CSASPGTDLFPSTDTQYF
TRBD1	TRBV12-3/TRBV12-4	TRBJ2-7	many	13	TGTGCCAGCAGTTCGACAGGGTCGGACGAGCAGTACTTC	CASSSTGSDEQYF
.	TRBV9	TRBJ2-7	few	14	TGTGCCAGCAGCCCGCTGGGAGCCCTTGACGAGCAGTACTTC	CASSPLGALDEQYF
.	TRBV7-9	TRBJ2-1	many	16	TGTGCCAGCAGCTTACCGTCTATTACCCTCTACAATGAGCAGTTCTTC	CASSLPSITLYNEQFF
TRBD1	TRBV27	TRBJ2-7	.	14	TGTGCCACGGAGGACAGGGAGGCGACCTACGAGCAGTACTTC	CATEDREATYEQYF
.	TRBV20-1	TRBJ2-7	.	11	TGCAGTGCTAGGGACGACTACGAGCAGTACTTC	CSARDDYEQYF
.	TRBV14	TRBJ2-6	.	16	TGTGCCAGCAGCCAAGATAGCAGCTCTGGGGCCAACGTCCTGACTTTC	CASSQDSSSGANVLTF
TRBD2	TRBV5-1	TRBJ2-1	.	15	TGCGCCAGCAGCTTGGCCGGGACTAGCGCTGATGAGCAGTTCTTC	CASSLAGTSADEQFF